This T cell receptor beta chain emerged from a study of shared clonotypes between healthy human individuals. Only one count was recorded for this clone. Its antigen is unidentified. Only Caucasian adults living in Nashville, Tennessee served as donors. Study conclusions and caveats: Sampling included only blood; tissue repertoires likely differ. In having few donors, the study represented limited genetic and exposure-history diversity.

The authors split each subset's genomic DNA evenly across several immunoSEQ plates. Sequenced by immunoSEQ multiplex PCR; TCRdb stores in-frame clones only, minus some. The sample yields 2,500,000 or so clones, more than 90% seen once. Specimen: naive CD4+ T cells sorted from blood. Noted subset: CD45RA+ positively selected. The source is a man between 18 and 29 years old in good health.

The CDR3 coding sequence is TGTGCCTGGAGTGTAGGGGTACAGAACTTAGCCTACGAGCAGTACTTC. It translates to CAWSVGVQNLAYEQYF. The chain is built from TRBV30 and TRBJ2-5; a weak D match, TRBD1 (5 bases). The J call may be faulty, since TRBJ2-7 better matches the DNA end. This CDR3 has 16 amino acids. The germline CDR1 and CDR2 sequences are GTSNPN and SVGIG (reference sequence).